The 20 T cell receptor beta chains below were found in one sample sequenced in a study of PD-1 and CTLA-4 blockade in melanoma. Clones were read by immunoSEQ multiplex PCR, and TCRdb kept only the in-frame ones, dropping some. Of 8,500 to 13,000 clones listed, roughly 82% were seen once; the top ten hold roughly 31%. The starting material was CD8+ T cells from peripheral blood, obtained from a patient given anti-PD-1 treatment. These receptor sequences come from a human donor with melanoma.

This sequence joins TRBV11-2 and TRBJ2-3; 12 positions match TRBD2. Trimming removed 5 bases from V and 1 base from J; junction bases left unmatched: 1. Germline V CDR1 and CDR2: SGHAT, FQNNGV. The CDR3 contains 15 residues. The CDR3 DNA is TGTGCCAGCAGCCGACTAGCGGGGGGCACAGATACGCAGTATTTT. Translated, it gives CASSRLAGGTDTQYF.

The V call is TRBV27, the J call TRBJ1-1; D may be TRBD1 (6 bases). CDR1 is MNHEY and CDR2 is SMNVEV in the germline V gene (reference sequence). Trimming took off 6 bases at V and 0 bases at J, with 20 bases between the two ends. The CDR3 is made up of 17 amino acids. The CDR3, as DNA: TGTGCCAGCAGCTCTTTGACAGGTCCCCACATGAACACTGAAGCTTTCTTT. Translating it yields CASSSLTGPHMNTEAFF.

The chain uses TRBV6-4 and TRBJ1-1, with unresolved D. The V end lost 2 bases, the J end lost 0 bases, and 4 bases lay between the germline ends. Germline values: CDR1 MRHNA, CDR2 SNTAGT. This CDR3 comprises 13 residues. CDR3 nucleotides: TGTGCCAGCAGTGACCGCATGAACACTGAAGCTTTCTTT. Protein: CASSDRMNTEAFF.

The gene calls are TRBV18 and TRBJ2-2; D uncertain. The CDR3 consists of 14 residues. Germline CDR1 reads KGHSH; CDR2 reads LQKENI. V was pared by 2 bases and J by 3 bases, with 7 bases between. Here the CDR3 reads CASSPGIHTGELFF. DNA of the CDR3: TGTGCCAGCTCACCAGGGATCCACACCGGGGAGCTGTTTTTT.

The J gene is TRBJ1-2, the V gene TRBV5-6; tentative D call: TRBD1 (5 bases). Trimming removed 4 bases from V and 4 bases from J, with 14 bases in between. This CDR3 is 14 amino acids long. In germline, CDR1 is SGHDT, CDR2 YYEEEE. CDR3 DNA sequence: TGTGCCAGCAGCCTGGATTGGGACTTCTATGGCTACACCTTC. As protein: CASSLDWDFYGYTF.

The chain combines TRBV23-1 with TRBJ2-7; TRBD1 aligns across 9 bases. TRBV23-1 is an ORF; its function is uncertain. The V segment lost 6 bases and the J segment 6 bases; nucleotides outside the gene matches: 24. This CDR3 has 19 residues. The CDR3 sequence: CASRCSPLGQGKSTCEQYF. CDR3 DNA sequence: TGCGCCAGCAGATGCTCTCCTCTGGGACAGGGCAAAAGTACGTGCGAGCAGTACTTC.

The chain couples TRBV5-6 to TRBJ2-2, with 10 bases lining up with TRBD1. Germline loops: CDR1 SGHDT, CDR2 YYEEEE. The CDR3 spans 16 residues. J lost 4 bases, V lost 6 bases, and 9 bases had no gene match. CDR3 nucleotides: TGTGCCAGCACAAGACCCGGGACAGGGGTCACCGGGGAGCTGTTTTTT. This codes for CASTRPGTGVTGELFF. Looking up the rest from reference TRBV5-6 and TRBJ2-2 gives the full variable domain: DAGVTQSPTHLIKTRGQQVTLRCSPKSGHDTVSWYQQALGQGPQFIFQYYEEEERQRGNFPDRFSGHQFPNYSSELNVNALLLGDSALYLCASTRPGTGVTGELFFGEGSRLTVL.

The chain uses TRBV4-1 and TRBJ2-2, with a tentative D call TRBD2 (6 bases). CDR3 length equals 16 residues. The germline V gene has CDR1 MGHRA and CDR2 YSYEKL. With 4 bases removed from V and 6 bases from J, the gap between germline ends came to 18 bases. Here the CDR3 reads CASSPRPRGRAGELFF. CDR3 in DNA: TGCGCCAGCAGCCCAAGACCGCGGGGACGGGCCGGGGAGCTGTTTTTT.

The V and J genes are TRBV7-9 and TRBJ1-1; D is perhaps TRBD1 (6 bases). This CDR3 has 15 amino acids. Germline V gene data show CDR1 as SEHNR and CDR2 as FQNEAQ (reference sequence). Trimming left V 1 base short and J 2 bases short, with 11 bases between. The CDR3 coding sequence is TGTGCCAGCAGCTTAGAACAGGGTATTAACACTGAAGCTTTCTTT. It specifies CASSLEQGINTEAFF.

The chain recombines TRBV29-1 with TRBJ2-7; 10 bases map to TRBD2. The CDR3 has 14 residues. With 3 bases clipped from V and 4 bases from J, the junction kept 6 bases outside the gene matches. Germline lookup yields CDR1 SQVTM and CDR2 ANQGSEA. In DNA, the CDR3 is TGCAGCGTTGAGTGGGCTAGCGGGAGATACGAGCAGTACTTC. Translated, it gives CSVEWASGRYEQYF.

The genes are TRBV29-1 and TRBJ2-1; 12 bases align to TRBD2. This CDR3 region has 12 residues. Trimming at V came to 8 bases and at J to 9 bases, leaving 5 bases not matched to a gene. Per germline, CDR1 SQVTM and CDR2 ANQGSEA. The CDR3, as DNA: TGCAGCTGGACTAGCGGGATGTTTGAGCAGTTCTTC. Its protein product is CSWTSGMFEQFF.

This clone has only one observation. The DNA for the CDR3 is TGTGCCAGCAGTCCTTTACCCAACACTGAAGCTTTCTTT. Protein: CASSPLPNTEAFF. The V call is TRBV7-8, the J call TRBJ1-1, with D unresolved. The CDR3 has 13 amino acids. The V gene lost 6 bases and the J gene lost 2 bases, with 10 bases spanning the gap. CDR1 is SGHVS and CDR2 is FQNEAQ in the germline V gene.

CDR3 in DNA: TGCGCCAGCAGCCAAGGGTATAACCAAGAGACCCAGTACTTC. This codes for CASSQGYNQETQYF. The chain employs TRBV4-3 and TRBJ2-5, with D hard to call. This CDR3 comprises 14 residues. The ends were cut back, 1 base at V and 0 bases at J, with 6 bases in the middle. Germline values: CDR1 LGHNA, CDR2 YSLEER.

This chain joins TRBV11-2 and TRBJ2-5, with D tentatively TRBD1 (5 bases). The V end lost 5 bases, the J end lost 2 bases, and 15 bases lay between the germline ends. The V gene's germline CDR1 is SGHAT and CDR2 FQNNGV. The CDR3 has 15 amino acids. This CDR3 is CASSEIRVYQETQYF. The CDR3 DNA reads as TGTGCCAGCAGCGAGATCAGGGTGTATCAAGAGACCCAGTACTTC.

This clone was detected a few times. The rearrangement links TRBV10-1 to TRBJ1-1; no clear D. Per germline, CDR1 WNHNN and CDR2 SYGVQD (reference sequence). CDR3 length equals 14 residues. The V end lost 0 bases, the J end lost 0 bases, and 5 bases lay between the germline ends. The CDR3: CASSESPMNTEAFF. Written as DNA, the CDR3 is TGCGCCAGCAGTGAGTCGCCCATGAACACTGAAGCTTTCTTT.

The chain recombines TRBV6-5 with TRBJ2-5; D remains ambiguous. The CDR3 is 13 residues long. Deletions cut 2 bases from V and 3 bases from J, with 7 bases between. Germline V gene sequence: CDR1 MNHEY, CDR2 SVGAGI. The CDR3: CASSYGQKETQYF. The DNA for the CDR3 is TGTGCCAGCAGTTACGGGCAGAAAGAGACCCAGTACTTC.

V is TRBV5-8 and J is TRBJ2-1; 7 bases line up with TRBD1. V lost 2 bases, J lost 5 bases, and 4 bases stayed unmatched. The CDR3 consists of 14 residues. Germline-derived CDR1 and CDR2 are SGHTS and YDEGEE. The CDR3 nucleotides are TGTGCCAGCAGCTTAAGGGGGCCCAACAATGAGCAGTTCTTC. Its translation: CASSLRGPNNEQFF.

The chain links TRBV2 to TRBJ1-3; possibly TRBD1 for D (6 bases). Trimming removed 8 bases from V and 0 bases from J, with 17 bases in between. The CDR3 is 16 residues long. Germline CDR1 and CDR2: SNHLY and FYNNEI. DNA of the CDR3: TGTGCCAGCTGGACAGTCTCCCGAGACTCTGGAAACACCATATATTTT. This codes for CASWTVSRDSGNTIYF. Combining the CDR3 with reference TRBV2 and TRBJ1-3 gives the whole variable domain EPEVTQTPSHQVTQMGQEVILRCVPISNHLYFYWYRQILGQKVEFLVSFYNNEISEKSEIFDDQFSVERPDGSNFTLKIRSTKLEDSAMYFCASWTVSRDSGNTIYFGEGSWLTVV.

This clone has just one count. The J gene is TRBJ1-6, the V gene TRBV10-3; tentatively, D is TRBD1 (6 bases). Germline CDR1 is ENHRY and CDR2 is SYGVKD. The CDR3 is 16 residues long. The ends were cut back, 0 bases at V and 5 bases at J, with 11 bases in the middle. The CDR3 nucleotides are TGTGCCATCAGTGAGTCGACTCACAGGGATAATTCACCCCTCCACTTT. Amino acids: CAISESTHRDNSPLHF.

This clone was detected a few times. V is TRBV4-1 and J is TRBJ2-7; D uncertain. V lost 3 bases to trimming and J lost 2 bases, with 11 bases between them. The CDR3 is 14 residues long. Germline assignment: CDR1 MGHRA and CDR2 YSYEKL. The CDR3 loop is CASSQNTATYEQYF. CDR3 in DNA: TGCGCCAGCAGCCAGAACACCGCTACCTACGAGCAGTACTTC.